These T cell receptor beta chains were read from a single sample in a study of blood T cell repertoires in COVID-19. Some clones are missing from TCRdb's copy, which holds only in-frame ones; the method was immunoSEQ multiplex PCR. The table shows about 240,000 clones, with around 80% occurring only once. Sequenced input: peripheral blood. The receptor set was obtained from a human donor in a cohort sampled during active COVID-19. The CDR3 runs from the conserved cysteine through the conserved F or W. Fields, in order: V gene, J gene, CDR3 length, clone size, D gene, CDR3 protein, CDR3 DNA. A D gene is named only where the DNA matches it firmly. Size values are once, few and many counts, or a class for expanded clones, and some rows have none.

v_call: TRBV30; j_call: TRBJ2-1; cdr3_length: 13; clone_size: few; d_call: .; cdr3_aa: CAWSSGRRDEQFF; cdr3_nt: TGTGCCTGGAGTTCGGGCAGGCGGGATGAGCAGTTCTTC
v_call: TRBV14; j_call: TRBJ2-7; cdr3_length: 11; clone_size: few; d_call: .; cdr3_aa: CASSLIYEQYF; cdr3_nt: TGTGCCAGCAGCCTTATCTACGAGCAGTACTTC
v_call: TRBV19; j_call: TRBJ2-1; cdr3_length: 15; clone_size: .; d_call: TRBD1; cdr3_aa: CASSRQGSSYNEQFF; cdr3_nt: TGTGCCAGTAGCCGACAGGGCAGCTCCTACAATGAGCAGTTCTTC
v_call: TRBV5-1; j_call: TRBJ1-3; cdr3_length: 13; clone_size: .; d_call: .; cdr3_aa: CASSPGSGNTIYF; cdr3_nt: TGCGCCAGCAGCCCGGGCTCTGGAAACACCATATATTTT
v_call: TRBV28; j_call: TRBJ2-5; cdr3_length: 13; clone_size: .; d_call: .; cdr3_aa: CASSFPQKETQYF; cdr3_nt: TGTGCCAGCAGTTTCCCACAAAAAGAGACCCAGTACTTC
v_call: TRBV18; j_call: TRBJ1-4; cdr3_length: 15; clone_size: .; d_call: .; cdr3_aa: CASSVDSDLNEKLFF; cdr3_nt: TGTGCCAGCTCAGTTGACAGCGACCTTAATGAAAAACTGTTTTTT
v_call: TRBV2; j_call: TRBJ2-2; cdr3_length: 15; clone_size: .; d_call: TRBD1; cdr3_aa: CASSEGTGYTGELFF; cdr3_nt: TGTGCCAGCAGTGAAGGGACAGGGTATACCGGGGAGCTGTTTTTT
v_call: TRBV7-9; j_call: TRBJ1-2; cdr3_length: 14; clone_size: .; d_call: .; cdr3_aa: CASSLGQISYGYTF; cdr3_nt: TGTGCCAGCAGCCTTGGACAGATAAGCTATGGCTACACCTTC
v_call: TRBV6-5; j_call: TRBJ2-7; cdr3_length: 16; clone_size: .; d_call: TRBD1; cdr3_aa: CASSYSLGQGFYEQYF; cdr3_nt: TGTGCCAGCAGTTACTCGTTGGGACAGGGATTCTACGAGCAGTACTTC
v_call: TRBV12-3/TRBV12-4; j_call: TRBJ1-1; cdr3_length: 13; clone_size: many; d_call: .; cdr3_aa: CASKDRRNTEAFF; cdr3_nt: TGTGCCAGCAAAGACAGGAGAAACACTGAAGCTTTCTTT
v_call: TRBV19; j_call: TRBJ1-1; cdr3_length: 13; clone_size: .; d_call: .; cdr3_aa: CASSIGQITEAFF; cdr3_nt: TGTGCCAGTAGTATAGGGCAGATCACTGAAGCTTTCTTT
v_call: TRBV5-1; j_call: TRBJ1-3; cdr3_length: 16; clone_size: once; d_call: .; cdr3_aa: CASSPSTGASGNTIYF; cdr3_nt: TGCGCCAGCTCACCCTCGACAGGAGCCTCTGGAAACACCATATATTTT
v_call: TRBV28; j_call: TRBJ2-7; cdr3_length: 13; clone_size: few; d_call: .; cdr3_aa: CASSLQVSYEQYF; cdr3_nt: TGTGCCAGCAGTTTGCAGGTCTCCTACGAGCAGTACTTC
v_call: TRBV5-1; j_call: TRBJ1-5; cdr3_length: 14; clone_size: .; d_call: .; cdr3_aa: CASSPSGGNQPQHF; cdr3_nt: TGCGCCAGCAGCCCGTCCGGGGGTAATCAGCCCCAGCATTTT
v_call: TRBV19; j_call: TRBJ1-4; cdr3_length: 14; clone_size: .; d_call: .; cdr3_aa: CATAGTGTNEKLFF; cdr3_nt: TGTGCCACCGCGGGGACGGGGACTAATGAAAAACTGTTTTTT
v_call: TRBV5-1; j_call: TRBJ2-2; cdr3_length: 14; clone_size: .; d_call: .; cdr3_aa: CASGELGNTGELFF; cdr3_nt: TGCGCCAGCGGCGAACTAGGGAACACCGGGGAGCTGTTTTTT
v_call: TRBV6-5; j_call: TRBJ1-1; cdr3_length: 13; clone_size: few; d_call: .; cdr3_aa: CASRWEGWTEAFF; cdr3_nt: TGTGCCAGCAGGTGGGAGGGTTGGACTGAAGCTTTCTTT
v_call: TRBV10-3; j_call: TRBJ2-5; cdr3_length: 13; clone_size: .; d_call: TRBD1; cdr3_aa: CAISGQASETQYF; cdr3_nt: TGTGCCATCAGCGGACAGGCTTCAGAGACCCAGTACTTC
v_call: TRBV9; j_call: TRBJ2-7; cdr3_length: 14; clone_size: once; d_call: TRBD2; cdr3_aa: CASSISGTYYEQYF; cdr3_nt: TGTGCCAGCAGCATAAGCGGGACCTACTACGAGCAGTACTTC
v_call: TRBV7-2; j_call: TRBJ1-6; cdr3_length: 19; clone_size: .; d_call: .; cdr3_aa: CASSLISSASSSYNSPLHF; cdr3_nt: TGTGCCAGCAGCTTAATTTCGTCGGCATCTAGCTCCTATAATTCACCCCTCCACTTT
v_call: TRBV6-6; j_call: TRBJ1-2; cdr3_length: 12; clone_size: .; d_call: .; cdr3_aa: CASSYVEGGYTF; cdr3_nt: TGTGCCAGCAGTTACGTGGAGGGTGGCTACACCTTC
v_call: TRBV6-5; j_call: TRBJ2-5; cdr3_length: 13; clone_size: .; d_call: .; cdr3_aa: CASAREDGRTQYF; cdr3_nt: TGTGCCAGCGCCAGGGAGGACGGAAGAACCCAGTACTTC
v_call: TRBV27; j_call: TRBJ1-6; cdr3_length: 20; clone_size: .; d_call: TRBD1; cdr3_aa: CASSLSPRDRGVTYNSPLHF; cdr3_nt: TGTGCCAGCAGTTTATCCCCCCGGGACAGGGGGGTCACCTATAATTCACCCCTCCACTTT
v_call: TRBV25-1; j_call: TRBJ2-1; cdr3_length: 12; clone_size: .; d_call: .; cdr3_aa: CASRLLSNEQFF; cdr3_nt: TGTGCCAGCAGACTACTAAGCAATGAGCAGTTCTTC
v_call: TRBV6-1; j_call: TRBJ2-6; cdr3_length: 19; clone_size: .; d_call: TRBD1; cdr3_aa: CASSDGWTGISSGANVLTF; cdr3_nt: TGTGCCAGCAGTGATGGGTGGACAGGGATTAGCTCTGGGGCCAACGTCCTGACTTTC
v_call: TRBV9; j_call: TRBJ1-5; cdr3_length: 15; clone_size: .; d_call: TRBD1; cdr3_aa: CASSVGGQGREPQHF; cdr3_nt: TGTGCCAGCAGCGTAGGGGGACAGGGCCGGGAGCCCCAGCATTTT
v_call: TRBV28; j_call: TRBJ2-2; cdr3_length: 14; clone_size: .; d_call: .; cdr3_aa: CASSPPPNSGELFF; cdr3_nt: TGTGCCAGCAGTCCCCCGCCTAACTCCGGGGAGCTGTTTTTT
v_call: TRBV7-9; j_call: TRBJ2-7; cdr3_length: 17; clone_size: .; d_call: .; cdr3_aa: CASSLYSLGGGRDEQYF; cdr3_nt: TGTGCCAGCAGCTTATATAGCCTCGGAGGGGGCAGGGACGAGCAGTACTTC
v_call: TRBV5-8; j_call: TRBJ1-2; cdr3_length: 14; clone_size: .; d_call: TRBD1; cdr3_aa: CASPPEGQGNGYTF; cdr3_nt: TGTGCCAGCCCCCCGGAGGGACAGGGGAATGGCTACACCTTC
v_call: TRBV4-1; j_call: TRBJ2-1; cdr3_length: 14; clone_size: .; d_call: TRBD2; cdr3_aa: CASSQMAGEDEQFF; cdr3_nt: TGCGCCAGCAGCCAAATGGCGGGGGAGGATGAGCAGTTCTTC
v_call: TRBV6-6; j_call: TRBJ1-5; cdr3_length: 15; clone_size: .; d_call: .; cdr3_aa: CASSYSTQGDQPQHF; cdr3_nt: TGTGCCAGCAGTTACTCGACCCAGGGTGATCAGCCCCAGCATTTT
v_call: TRBV19; j_call: TRBJ1-5; cdr3_length: 16; clone_size: .; d_call: TRBD1; cdr3_aa: CASSIDRARGNQPQHF; cdr3_nt: TGTGCCAGTAGTATTGACAGGGCTCGGGGCAATCAGCCCCAGCATTTT
v_call: TRBV20-1; j_call: TRBJ2-2; cdr3_length: 15; clone_size: once; d_call: TRBD2; cdr3_aa: CSASLVLADTGELFF; cdr3_nt: TGCAGTGCTAGTCTCGTCCTAGCGGACACCGGGGAGCTGTTTTTT
v_call: TRBV3-1/TRBV3-2; j_call: TRBJ2-5; cdr3_length: 15; clone_size: .; d_call: .; cdr3_aa: CASSQKDGVQETQYF; cdr3_nt: TGTGCCAGCAGCCAAAAAGACGGGGTGCAAGAGACCCAGTACTTC
v_call: TRBV7-9; j_call: TRBJ2-2; cdr3_length: 12; clone_size: .; d_call: .; cdr3_aa: CASSYTTGELFF; cdr3_nt: TGTGCCAGCAGTTACACCACCGGGGAGCTGTTTTTT
v_call: TRBV27; j_call: TRBJ1-1; cdr3_length: 14; clone_size: .; d_call: TRBD1; cdr3_aa: CASSFQGTGFGAFF; cdr3_nt: TGTGCCAGCAGTTTCCAAGGGACAGGGTTCGGAGCTTTCTTT
v_call: TRBV4-2; j_call: TRBJ2-1; cdr3_length: 18; clone_size: .; d_call: TRBD2; cdr3_aa: CASSQVLNLAGGPNEQFF; cdr3_nt: TGTGCCAGCAGCCAAGTCCTAAACCTAGCGGGAGGGCCAAATGAGCAGTTCTTC
v_call: TRBV11-2; j_call: TRBJ1-2; cdr3_length: 15; clone_size: .; d_call: .; cdr3_aa: CASSLNPGANYGYTF; cdr3_nt: TGTGCCAGCAGCTTAAATCCAGGGGCTAACTATGGCTACACCTTC
v_call: TRBV15; j_call: TRBJ1-6; cdr3_length: 15; clone_size: few; d_call: .; cdr3_aa: CATSRSSLDGSPLHF; cdr3_nt: TGTGCCACCAGCCGTTCCTCCTTAGATGGTTCACCCCTCCACTTT
v_call: TRBV5-4; j_call: TRBJ2-7; cdr3_length: 13; clone_size: .; d_call: TRBD1; cdr3_aa: CASHRTGGYEQYF; cdr3_nt: TGTGCCAGCCATAGAACAGGGGGTTACGAGCAGTACTTC